Listed here are 8 T cell receptor beta chains from one sample, sequenced in a study of Graves' ophthalmopathy and Graves' hyperthyroidism. Amplification targeted the TCR beta CDR3 regions, with RNA transcripts as the source material. RT-PCR with HTBI primers came first, then second-round multiplex PCR. TCRdb fed the multiplex PCR reads into MiXCR, producing one record per CDR3 protein. This sample has about 740,000 distinct CDR3 sequences; roughly 40% occur once, and the top ten carry 44%. The sequenced sample consisted of peripheral blood. These receptors were taken from an adult man with Graves' ophthalmopathy.

In regard to this clonotype: A clone one base away is much larger, so this may be a read error. The chain carries TRBV29-1 and TRBJ1-1; D is unclear. Germline-derived CDR1 and CDR2 are SQVTM and ANQGSEA. The CDR3 length is 13 residues. Trimming removed 6 bases at V and 3 bases at J, with 14 bases between. Written as DNA, the CDR3 is TGCAGCGTCCAAAGGAGGGATTACACTGAAGCTTTCTTT. It translates to CSVQRRDYTEAFF.

The chain combines TRBV5-6 with TRBJ2-7; D is unclear. The CDR3 is 14 amino acids. The germline gives CDR1 SGHDT, CDR2 YYEEEE. The CDR3 region has the DNA TGTGCGGGTTCCAACAGCTACTCAACCTACGAGCAGTACTTC. It specifies CAGSNSYSTYEQYF.

Turning to this clonotype: One base away lies a much larger clone, so this may be a sequencing read error. The chain employs TRBV7-9 and TRBJ1-1; 7 bases fit TRBD1. Germline V lookup: CDR1 SEHNR, CDR2 FQNEAQ (reference sequence). This CDR3 contains 18 residues. The chain's CDR3 is CAGSLDPSPRQGGTEAFF. In DNA, the CDR3 is TGTGCCGGCAGCTTAGACCCCAGCCCTCGACAGGGAGGCACTGAAGCTTTCTTT.

The V call is TRBV10-3, the J call TRBJ1-2; 7 nucleotides match TRBD1. This CDR3 has 14 amino acids. Germline trimming cut 10 bases from V and 5 bases from J; bases unmatched to any gene: 13. Germline CDR1 and CDR2: ENHRY and SYGVKD. The CDR3 spells CASRRQGSFYGYTF. CDR3 nucleotide sequence: TGTGCCAGCAGGCGACAGGGATCCTTTTATGGCTACACCTTC.

This clonotype was recorded a few times. This rearrangement joins TRBV4-2 to TRBJ1-5, with D hard to call. The CDR3 length is 15 residues. Trimming removed 1 base from V and 0 bases from J, with 7 bases in between. The germline gives CDR1 LGHNA, CDR2 YNFKEQ. The CDR3 reads CASSQGSNSNQPQHF. The CDR3 region has the DNA TGTGCCAGCAGCCAAGGTTCTAATAGCAATCAGCCCCAGCATTTT.

This chain joins TRBV9 and TRBJ1-2, with TRBD1 matching 10 bases. This CDR3 spans 15 amino acids. V shed 3 bases and J 4 bases; nucleotides not matched to a gene: 6. Germline loops: CDR1 SGDLS, CDR2 YYNGEE. Here the CDR3 DNA reads TGTGCCAGCAGCGCAAAGACAGGGGGCGTCTATGGCTACACCTTC. It encodes CASSAKTGGVYGYTF.

The chain employs TRBV5-8 and TRBJ1-2; possible D gene TRBD1, 5 bases. Germline V lookup: CDR1 SGHTS, CDR2 YDEGEE. Trimming shortened V by 6 bases and J by 4 bases, and 13 bases separated the two germline ends. The CDR3 has 13 residues. CDR3 in DNA: TGTGCCAGCACGACCCCAGGGACCTATGGCTACACCTTC. It encodes CASTTPGTYGYTF.

As concerns this clonotype: A much larger clone sits a single nucleotide away, making a read error possible. The V call is TRBV15, the J call TRBJ1-2, with 10 bases identical to TRBD1. The V gene end was trimmed by 5 bases and the J gene end by 5 bases; junction bases not matched to a gene: 5. Per the germline V gene, CDR1 is LNHNV and CDR2 is YYDKDF (reference sequence). The CDR3 loop spans 14 amino acids. The CDR3 region has the DNA TGTGCCACCAGCGGGCCGGGACAGGGGTATGGCTACACCTTC. Translating gives CATSGPGQGYGYTF.